This entry is about one T cell receptor beta chain. What it binds is not known. The data were taken from a study of cytomegalovirus exposure and HLA in healthy donors. Study outcomes and limitations: According to the study, 160 or so TCR beta chains were cytomegalovirus-associated. Donor immune exposure was known only as CMV serostatus.

Trimming took 4 bases from V and 0 from J; bases not matched to a gene: 6. Germline V CDR1 and CDR2: SGHNT, YYREEE (reference sequence). This CDR3 is 16 amino acids long. The PCR used 60 Vbeta and 13 Jbeta primers. Using immunoSEQ multiplex PCR, the repertoire was profiled, and TCRdb retains in-frame clones only, with some absent. Of fewer than 200,000 clones in the sample, approximately 90% were seen once. What was sequenced was PBMCs. This receptor was obtained from a woman aged 25 to 45 in good health and CMV-seronegative. This rearrangement joins TRBV5-4 to TRBJ2-2; TRBD2 aligns across 7 bases. The CDR3 region has the DNA TGTGCCAGCAGCCTGGGGAGGGGCGCGAACACCGGGGAGCTGTTTTTT. Its protein is CASSLGRGANTGELFF.